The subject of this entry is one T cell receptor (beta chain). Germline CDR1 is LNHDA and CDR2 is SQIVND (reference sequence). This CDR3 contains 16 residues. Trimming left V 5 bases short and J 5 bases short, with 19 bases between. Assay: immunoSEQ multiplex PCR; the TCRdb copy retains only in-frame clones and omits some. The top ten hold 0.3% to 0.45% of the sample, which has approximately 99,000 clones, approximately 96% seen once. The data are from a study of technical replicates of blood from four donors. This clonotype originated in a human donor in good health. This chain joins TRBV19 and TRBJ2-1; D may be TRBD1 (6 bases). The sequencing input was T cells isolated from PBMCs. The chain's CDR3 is CASSHTGNFIDNEQFF. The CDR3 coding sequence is TGTGCCAGTAGTCATACAGGGAATTTTATTGACAATGAGCAGTTCTTC. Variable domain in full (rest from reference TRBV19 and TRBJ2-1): DGGITQSPKYLFRKEGQNVTLSCEQNLNHDAMYWYRQDPGQGLRLIYYSQIVNDFQKGDIAEGYSVSREKKESFPLTVTSAQKNPTAFYLCASSHTGNFIDNEQFFGPGTRLTVL.